The TCR beta chain under discussion was sequenced for a study of OX40 agonist ivuxolimab in advanced cancers. Study information: An agonistic anti-OX40 (CD134) antibody, ivuxolimab, was used to treat the patients.

V was pared by 4 bases and J by 6 bases, with 9 bases between. Germline V lookup: CDR1 WSHSY, CDR2 SAAADI. The CDR3 consists of 13 residues. Notes on the study in general: Compared with CD4+, CD8+ T cells on average had more expanded clones. By week 6 at 0.1 to 3.0 mg/kg, blood CD4+ and CD8+ T cells had expanded clonally.

The sampling schedule covered blood at baseline, cycle 4 day 1, and cycle 7 day 1. With regard to this clone: Antigen specificity is unknown.

Using immunoSEQ multiplex PCR, the repertoire was profiled, and TCRdb retains in-frame clones only, with some absent. This table holds about 60,000 clones, roughly four fifths found once. The source of this sequence is an adult with an advanced solid tumor such as melanoma, head and neck, liver or kidney cancer. Sequences were derived from CD4+ or CD8+ T cells sorted from blood, sampled in a trial of the OX40 agonist ivuxolimab. This chain links TRBV10-2 with TRBJ2-2; D remains unclear. CDR3 sequence reads: CASSVGSPGELFF. The CDR3 bases are TGCGCCAGCAGTGTCGGCAGTCCCGGGGAGCTGTTTTTT.